Described below is a single TCR beta chain sequence and its context. Its antigen is currently unknown. A second PCR of 7 to 11 cycles used a sample-barcoded 5' primer and a J-beta primer mix. TCRdb recomputed calls from the 5' RACE reads with MiXCR, one row per CDR3 protein. The sample records about 1.1 million distinct CDR3 sequences, roughly two fifths being singletons. The record originates from a study of blood T cells in healthy people across ages. Study results and limitations: Unknown donor CMV status possibly confounded expanded clonotype changes.

CDR1 and CDR2 from the germline V gene are DFQATT and SNEGSKA (reference sequence). With 1 base removed from V and 11 bases from J, the gap between germline ends came to 21 bases. CDR3 length: 16 amino acids. The chain joins TRBV20-1 to TRBJ1-6; TRBD1 is a possible D gene (5 bases). This clonotype was obtained from a man aged 18-30 years in good health. The sequenced sample consisted of blood. CDR3 DNA: TGCAGTGCTAGAGTCGAAAGGGGTGGTAATTGGGCACCCCTCCACTTT. Its protein product is CSARVERGGNWAPLHF.